Listed below are T cell receptor beta chains from one sample, sequenced in a study of blood T cell repertoires in COVID-19. Measured with immunoSEQ multiplex PCR; TCRdb has only the in-frame clones, and not every one. This sample has under 50,000 clones; 80% to 90% occur once, and the top ten carry 15%. The sequencing sample was made of peripheral blood. These receptor sequences come from a man between 65 and 85 years old with active COVID-19. Both conserved end residues are part of each CDR3. Fields, in order: clone size, J gene, V gene, D gene, CDR3 protein, CDR3 DNA. The D gene is left open where the match is weak. Some rows mark clone size as missing; the rest say once, few, many or name a class of expanded clone.

>-|TRBJ1-2|TRBV19|-
CASTSEGRLYGYTF
TGTGCCAGTACCTCGGAGGGCAGGCTCTATGGCTACACCTTC
>-|TRBJ1-2|TRBV18|-
CASSPPAGSYGYTF
TGTGCCAGCTCACCCCCGGCGGGGTCCTATGGCTACACCTTC
>-|TRBJ1-2|TRBV2|-
CASSYTPEASYGYTF
TGTGCCAGCAGTTACACCCCGGAGGCGAGCTATGGCTACACCTTC
>few|TRBJ2-3|TRBV13|TRBD2
CASSYTSGGFTDTQYF
TGTGCCAGCAGCTACACTAGCGGGGGCTTCACAGATACGCAGTATTTT
>-|TRBJ2-7|TRBV7-2|-
CASSLKTYEQYF
TGTGCCAGCAGCTTAAAGACTTACGAGCAGTACTTC
>-|TRBJ2-5|TRBV7-7|-
CASSSNRGSSETQYF
TGTGCTAGCAGCTCTAACCGAGGGTCGTCAGAGACCCAGTACTTC
>once|TRBJ1-2|TRBV28|-
CASSPPGEAGYTF
TGTGCCAGCAGTCCCCCCGGGGAAGCGGGCTACACCTTC
>-|TRBJ1-6|TRBV2|TRBD1
CASTYYGTDNSPLHF
TGTGCCAGCACCTACTACGGGACAGACAATTCACCCCTCCACTTT
>-|TRBJ2-7|TRBV29-1|TRBD2
CSVATSGGSYEQYF
TGCAGCGTTGCGACTAGCGGGGGGTCCTACGAGCAGTACTTC
>-|TRBJ1-5|TRBV7-2|TRBD1
CASSLYGTGDQPQHF
TGTGCCAGCAGCTTATACGGGACAGGGGATCAGCCCCAGCATTTT
>-|TRBJ1-5|TRBV5-8|-
CASSEGVFDQPQHF
TGTGCCAGCAGCGAGGGGGTGTTCGATCAGCCCCAGCATTTT
>-|TRBJ2-2|TRBV9|TRBD2
CASSVLAGGLLSTGELFF
TGTGCCAGCAGCGTACTAGCGGGGGGCCTATTGAGCACCGGGGAGCTGTTTTTT
>-|TRBJ2-1|TRBV7-2|-
CASSPPNPDSTEQFF
TGTGCCAGCAGCCCACCGAACCCCGACAGCACTGAGCAGTTCTTC
>-|TRBJ1-2|TRBV18|TRBD1
CASSGTGTGGAEGYTF
TGTGCCAGCTCGGGAACCGGGACAGGGGGCGCGGAGGGCTACACCTTC
>-|TRBJ1-3|TRBV5-1|TRBD1
CASSLGTGGRLSGNTIYF
TGCGCCAGCAGCTTGGGGACAGGGGGCCGCCTCTCTGGAAACACCATATATTTT
>-|TRBJ1-2|TRBV2|TRBD1
CASSDWQGANGYTF
TGTGCCAGCAGTGATTGGCAGGGGGCGAATGGCTACACCTTC
>-|TRBJ1-1|TRBV14|-
CASSQDLSGPEAFF
TGTGCCAGCAGCCAAGACCTTTCAGGGCCTGAAGCTTTCTTT
>-|TRBJ2-5|TRBV4-2|TRBD2
CASSQEFRAGPQETQYF
TGTGCCAGCAGCCAAGAGTTCCGAGCGGGACCACAAGAGACCCAGTACTTC
>few|TRBJ1-1|TRBV5-5|TRBD1
CASSWTGGVRTEAFF
TGTGCCAGCAGCTGGACAGGGGGCGTTCGCACTGAAGCTTTCTTT
>-|TRBJ1-1|TRBV2|-
CASRGSTGQAFF
TGTGCCAGCAGGGGCTCGACAGGTCAAGCTTTCTTT
>once|TRBJ1-4|TRBV19|-
CASSIVRTEREEKLFF
TGTGCCAGTAGTATAGTGAGAACGGAGAGGGAGGAAAAACTGTTTTTT
>-|TRBJ2-4|TRBV2|-
CATSPQGGVKNIQYF
TGTGCCACGAGCCCACAGGGGGGGGTCAAAAACATTCAGTACTTC
>-|TRBJ2-1|TRBV7-2|TRBD2
CASSFSLAAAYNEQFF
TGTGCCAGCAGCTTCTCACTAGCGGCGGCTTACAATGAGCAGTTCTTC
>-|TRBJ2-1|TRBV18|TRBD1
CASSPEGQGSNEQFF
TGTGCCAGCTCACCAGAGGGACAGGGAAGCAATGAGCAGTTCTTC
>-|TRBJ1-4|TRBV7-2|TRBD1
CASSKGAGNEKLFF
TGTGCCAGCAGCAAGGGGGCTGGTAATGAAAAACTGTTTTTT
>-|TRBJ2-1|TRBV5-6|TRBD2
CASSPGGRDEQFF
TGTGCCAGCAGCCCGGGGGGGCGGGATGAGCAGTTCTTC
>-|TRBJ2-7|TRBV11-2|-
CASSLVDSVRDEQYF
TGTGCCAGCAGCTTAGTCGACAGCGTCAGGGACGAGCAGTACTTC
>-|TRBJ1-5|TRBV5-8|-
CASSRYRVLNSNQPQHF
TGTGCCAGCAGCCGGTACAGAGTTTTAAATAGCAATCAGCCCCAGCATTTT
>-|TRBJ2-5|TRBV3-1/TRBV3-2|TRBD2
CASSQTGGQETQYF
TGTGCCAGCAGCCAAACGGGGGGCCAAGAGACCCAGTACTTC
>-|TRBJ1-6|TRBV28|TRBD1
CASSTPGQRNSPLHF
TGTGCCAGCAGTACCCCGGGACAGCGTAATTCACCCCTCCACTTT
>-|TRBJ2-2|TRBV5-1|TRBD2
CASSPGLAGVTGELFF
TGCGCCAGCAGCCCGGGACTAGCGGGGGTCACCGGGGAGCTGTTTTTT
>-|TRBJ1-2|TRBV27|-
CASSQTPGTPYGYTF
TGTGCCAGCAGCCAAACCCCCGGGACACCGTATGGCTACACCTTC
>-|TRBJ2-1|TRBV10-1|TRBD2
CASSGVAGGSYNEQFF
TGCGCCAGCAGTGGGGTAGCGGGGGGCTCCTACAATGAGCAGTTCTTC
>-|TRBJ1-5|TRBV5-1|-
CASSPEPHGQPQHF
TGCGCCAGCAGCCCAGAGCCTCACGGGCAGCCCCAGCATTTT
>-|TRBJ2-7|TRBV7-2|-
CASSLAGISYEQYF
TGTGCCAGCAGCTTAGCCGGTATCTCCTACGAGCAGTACTTC
>-|TRBJ2-1|TRBV6-4|TRBD2
CASSPLIAGASGASNEQFF
TGTGCCAGCAGTCCCCTGATAGCGGGGGCCTCCGGGGCTTCCAATGAGCAGTTCTTC
>-|TRBJ1-2|TRBV13|TRBD1
CASSSPGGGYTF
TGTGCCAGCAGCTCTCCAGGGGGAGGCTACACCTTC
>-|TRBJ2-1|TRBV19|TRBD1
CASSGRQGAGYNEQFF
TGTGCCAGTAGTGGGCGACAGGGGGCGGGTTACAATGAGCAGTTCTTC
>-|TRBJ1-4|TRBV7-8|TRBD1
CASSLRGQATNEKLFF
TGTGCCAGCAGCTTGAGAGGACAGGCAACTAATGAAAAACTGTTTTTT
>-|TRBJ1-2|TRBV6-5|-
CASRKTVNYGYTF
TGTGCCAGCAGAAAAACAGTTAACTATGGCTACACCTTC
>once|TRBJ1-1|TRBV7-9|TRBD1
CASSLTGTGGWSTEAFF
TGTGCCAGCAGCCTAACCGGGACAGGGGGTTGGAGCACTGAAGCTTTCTTT
>-|TRBJ2-2|TRBV7-9|-
CASSPPGRNTGELFF
TGTGCCAGCAGCCCCCCAGGGCGGAACACCGGGGAGCTGTTTTTT
>-|TRBJ2-7|TRBV6-6|-
CASNSGTLYEQYF
TGTGCCAGCAACTCGGGGACTCTCTACGAGCAGTACTTC
>-|TRBJ1-4|TRBV23-1|-
CASKPSPLFF
TGCGCCAGCAAGCCGTCCCCCTTGTTTTTT
>few|TRBJ2-7|TRBV5-1|-
CASSKGGTGSYEQYF
TGCGCCAGCAGCAAGGGGGGGACAGGATCCTACGAGCAGTACTTC
>-|TRBJ2-2|TRBV19|TRBD2
CASSPLAGGTGELFF
TGTGCCAGTAGTCCATTAGCGGGTGGAACCGGGGAGCTGTTTTTT
>few|TRBJ1-4|TRBV28|-
CASSPARDKNEKLFF
TGTGCCAGCAGCCCCGCTAGGGACAAAAATGAAAAACTGTTTTTT
>-|TRBJ2-5|TRBV21-1|-
CASSAKSRTSCVEAETQYF
TGTGCCAGCAGCGCAAAATCACGGACTAGCTGTGTTGAAGCGGAGACCCAGTACTTC
>-|TRBJ1-4|TRBV6-5|-
CASSYAQPNEKLFF
TGTGCCAGCAGTTATGCACAGCCTAATGAAAAACTGTTTTTT
>-|TRBJ1-5|TRBV6-2/TRBV6-3|TRBD1
CASSPHWDRQHSNQPQHF
TGTGCCAGCAGCCCCCACTGGGACAGACAGCATAGCAATCAGCCCCAGCATTTT
>-|TRBJ1-1|TRBV7-6|TRBD1
CASSKDRVYTEAFF
TGTGCCAGCAGTAAGGACAGGGTTTATACTGAAGCTTTCTTT
>-|TRBJ2-1|TRBV3-1/TRBV3-2|TRBD2
CASSPGLAGGLPLLTDEQFF
TGTGCCAGCAGCCCGGGACTAGCGGGGGGTCTGCCCTTACTAACGGATGAGCAGTTCTTC
>-|TRBJ2-1|TRBV7-3|TRBD2
CASRPGGAGGHNEQFF
TGTGCCAGCCGCCCCGGGGGGGCGGGGGGGCACAATGAGCAGTTCTTC
>-|TRBJ2-2|TRBV5-1|TRBD1
CASSLPNEGANPGELFF
TGCGCCAGCAGCTTGCCGAATGAGGGGGCAAACCCCGGGGAGCTGTTTTTT
>-|TRBJ2-5|TRBV6-5|-
CASNRDGNQETQYF
TGTGCCAGCAACAGGGACGGCAACCAAGAGACCCAGTACTTC
>-|TRBJ1-3|TRBV9|-
CASSVGQSAGNTIYF
TGTGCCAGCAGCGTAGGGCAGAGCGCTGGAAACACCATATATTTT
>-|TRBJ2-7|TRBV6-5|TRBD2
CATRGSGGFYEQYF
TGTGCCACCAGGGGGAGCGGGGGGTTTTACGAGCAGTACTTC
>-|TRBJ2-1|TRBV4-2|-
CASSQVQGPEQFF
TGTGCCAGCAGCCAAGTCCAGGGCCCTGAGCAGTTCTTC
>once|TRBJ2-5|TRBV13|TRBD1
CASSRDSEETQYF
TGTGCCAGCAGCAGGGACAGCGAGGAGACCCAGTACTTC